This T cell receptor (beta chain) was retrieved from a study of graft-versus-host responses after intestinal transplantation. Whole-study context: Anti-thymocyte globulin served as induction for all recipients, who then took tacrolimus and steroids for about 3 years.

The study, taken as a whole, reports: GvH clones appeared in recipient marrow, some first in ileum or blood. Early post-transplant HvG declines showed an association with peak circulating GvH clone levels.

The method was immunoSEQ multiplex PCR; TCRdb's version includes in-frame clones alone and lacks a portion of them. This table holds more than 90,000 clones, 85% to 95% found once. This clone showed up just once. Its target is unknown. Germline V CDR1 and CDR2: LGHNA, YSLEER. This CDR3 region has 17 residues. Losses at the gene ends were 1 base for V and 3 bases for J; bases not matched to a gene: 9. V is TRBV4-3 and J is TRBJ1-1, with 9 bases lining up with TRBD1. The source of this sequence is a human donor who was the organ donor for an intestinal transplant. The specimen was unstimulated CD8+ T cells sorted from spleen or lymph node cells, collected before transplant. The CDR3 DNA is TGCGCCAGCAGCCAAGGGGGACAGGGCCTAAGCGACACTGAAGCTTTCTTT. The encoded protein is CASSQGGQGLSDTEAFF.